These 3 T cell receptor beta chains were sequenced from one sample in a study of CD4 T cells in relation to SARS-CoV-2 and coronaviruses. Unexposed donor CD4+ T cells date from about 2011-2019, before the COVID-19 pandemic. After more than eight days of culture, CD4+ T cells were isolated. Antigens for these TCRs are unknown. Data came from immunoSEQ multiplex PCR; TCRdb stores just in-frame clones and leaves some out. The sample has 15,000 to 20,000 clones; about 73% are singletons. Material: CD4+ T cells from PBMCs, cultured in vitro. These TCRs come from a human donor in good health.

J is TRBJ2-7 and V is TRBV28; TRBD2 matches 12 bases. V was pared by 1 base and J by 5 bases, with 12 bases of the junction left unmatched. Germline CDR1 is MDHEN and CDR2 is SYDVKM. The CDR3 sequence is 18 residues long. CDR3 DNA: TGTGCCAGCAGTTTATTGAGGCCCAAAGGACTAGCGGGGCACGAGCAGTACTTC. Protein product: CASSLLRPKGLAGHEQYF.

The gene calls are TRBV6-5 and TRBJ1-5; D remains unclear. This CDR3 has 14 residues. Trimming removed 2 bases at V and 3 bases at J, with 8 bases between. CDR1 is MNHEY, CDR2 SVGAGI, per germline. In DNA form, the CDR3 reads TGTGCCAGCAGTTACCTAGGGAACAATCAGCCCCAGCATTTT. Its translation is CASSYLGNNQPQHF.

The chain carries TRBV6-5 and TRBJ1-3; D is ambiguous. V lost 6 bases and J lost 7, with 16 bases in between. Per the germline V gene, CDR1 is MNHEY and CDR2 is SVGAGI. The CDR3 loop spans 14 amino acids. For the CDR3, the DNA is TGTGCCAGCAGGGACCCCACGGGGTGGAACACCATATATTTT. This sequence encodes CASRDPTGWNTIYF.